A single sample is the source of the 5 T cell receptor beta chains below, sequenced in a study of T cells after posttransplantation cyclophosphamide. Clones were sequenced by immunoSEQ multiplex PCR, and TCRdb holds only the in-frame ones, with some missing. Listed for the sample are 30,000 to 45,000 clones, none seen a single time. Source material: PBMCs. Receptors originate from a girl aged 10 to 17 in good health, CMV-negative, and a related stem cell transplant donor.

This clone was seen repeatedly, ten times or more. The gene calls are TRBV7-9 and TRBJ2-1; D remains unclear. The V gene lost 1 base and the J gene lost 7 bases, with 8 bases spanning the gap. This CDR3 has 13 amino acids. Germline-derived CDR1 and CDR2 are SEHNR and FQNEAQ (reference sequence). CDR3 protein: CASSLGGRNEQFF. CDR3 DNA sequence: TGTGCCAGCAGCTTAGGCGGCAGAAATGAGCAGTTCTTC. Based on the CDR3 plus reference TRBV7-9 and TRBJ2-1, the full variable domain is DTGVSQNPRHKITKRGQNVTFRCDPISEHNRLYWYRQTLGQGPEFLTYFQNEAQLEKSRLLSDRFSAERPKGSFSTLEIQRTEQGDSAMYLCASSLGGRNEQFFGPGTRLTVL.

This clone appeared a few times. The rearrangement links TRBV27 to TRBJ2-3; TRBD1 matches at 7 bases. This CDR3 is built from 14 residues. Germline V gives CDR1 MNHEY, CDR2 SMNVEV (reference sequence). After removal of 2 bases from V and 1 base from J, the junction contained 0 bases not matched to a gene. CDR3 residues: CASSLTGGTDTQYF. CDR3 in DNA: TGTGCCAGCAGTTTAACAGGGGGCACAGATACGCAGTATTTT.

This clone has at least ten counts. The rearrangement joins TRBV2 to TRBJ2-4; TRBD2 is a possible D gene (5 bases). The CDR3 has 12 amino acids. The germline CDR1 and CDR2 sequences are SNHLY and FYNNEI. V was shortened by 3 bases and J by 9 bases, with 9 bases between the two germline ends. DNA for the CDR3: TGTGCCAGCAGTGACGAGGGCGGCATTCAGTACTTC. Translated, it gives CASSDEGGIQYF. The full variable domain, with the rest looked up from reference TRBV2 and TRBJ2-4, is EPEVTQTPSHQVTQMGQEVILRCVPISNHLYFYWYRQILGQKVEFLVSFYNNEISEKSEIFDDQFSVERPDGSNFTLKIRSTKLEDSAMYFCASSDEGGIQYFGAGTRLSVL.

This clone was observed many times. CDR3 in DNA: TGTGCCAGCAGCTTTAGAGCGGGAGGGAACACAGATACGCAGTATTTT. This encodes CASSFRAGGNTDTQYF. The V call is TRBV13, the J call TRBJ2-3; TRBD2 matches at 10 bases. Germline V gene sequence: CDR1 PRHDT, CDR2 FYEKMQ (reference sequence). The ends lost 3 bases at V and 2 bases at J; junction bases unmatched: 5. The CDR3 is made up of 16 amino acids.

V is TRBV28 and J is TRBJ2-2, with D uncertain. The CDR3 has 15 residues. V was trimmed by 2 bases and J by 6 bases, leaving 13 bases between them. Looked up from germline, CDR1 is MDHEN and CDR2 is SYDVKM. CDR3: CASSLGGARSGELFF. CDR3 coding DNA: TGTGCCAGCAGTTTAGGTGGAGCGAGGTCCGGGGAGCTGTTTTTT.